The present T cell receptor (beta chain) was sequenced within a study of blood T cell repertoires in COVID-19. The wider study: From the United States, Italy and Spain came samples of acute and convalescent COVID-19. T cells, B-cell-depleted T cells, or PBMCs provided the cDNA or gDNA that served as material.

The CDR3 loop spans 14 amino acids. Trimming took 5 bases from V and 8 from J, leaving 17 bases between them. CDR1 and CDR2 from the germline V gene are SGHNT and YYREEE (reference sequence). In the source study's methods: Reference gene primer amplification gave nucleated cell count estimates. Measured with immunoSEQ multiplex PCR; TCRdb has only the in-frame clones, and not every one. V and J calls plus clone size are reproduced from that table; the DNA served to infer D and trimming. Among hundreds of thousands of clones listed, approximately 86% were seen once. The J gene is TRBJ2-1, the V gene TRBV5-4; D might be TRBD2 (6 bases). This TCR came from a man aged 55 to 69 with acute or convalescent COVID-19. Sequences were obtained from peripheral blood. The CDR3: CASRGGDSLDEQFF. CDR3 DNA: TGTGCCAGCAGGGGCGGGGACTCTCTGGATGAGCAGTTCTTC.